This T cell receptor (beta chain) was sequenced during a study of T-cell memory formation after mild COVID-19. Study-wide points: Memory sampled before infection contained some responding clones, suggesting cross-reactive memory joined.

In this sample, this clonotype turned up a few times. Its antigen is still unknown. It was 5'RACE with constant-segment primers that produced the TCR alpha and TCR beta cDNA libraries, which carried sample barcodes and UMIs. TCRdb ran MiXCR on the 5' RACE reads and lists one entry per CDR3 protein. The repertoire holds a few hundred thousand distinct CDR3 sequences, with more than 20% as singletons. V was cut by 4 bases and J by 6 bases, with 12 bases left in between. CDR1 is SGHRS and CDR2 is YFSETQ in the germline V gene. The CDR3 extends over 13 amino acids. The sample taken for sequencing was PBMCs or a T cell subset sorted from them (not recorded which). This chain uses TRBV5-1 with TRBJ2-3; unclear D gene. The receptor's source is a young man who had mild COVID-19 (a few samples of this study predate the infection). Cell type and time point are not known. The CDR3 region is CASSETSRDTQYF. The DNA of the CDR3 is TGCGCCAGCAGCGAAACGTCTAGGGATACGCAGTATTTT.